This paragraph reports one T cell receptor (beta chain). Its matching antigen is unknown. Per germline, CDR1 MNHEY and CDR2 SVGAGI. The V end was cut by 5 bases, the J end by 2 bases, with 7 bases between. CDR3 length: 12 residues. This sample was included in a study of ipilimumab plus nivolumab after autologous stem cell transplantation. Study information: Patients received a median of about five ipilimumab and 8 or 9 nivolumab doses.

Generated by immunoSEQ multiplex PCR, the TCRdb table keeps only in-frame clones and is missing some. Of 6,000 to 6,500 clones in the sample, around 89% are singletons; the top ten hold approximately 5.4%. Study-wide results and caveats: The authors say TCR, Treg and microbiome findings warrant further study.

V is TRBV6-5 and J is TRBJ2-7; D call uncertain. The input for sequencing was PBMCs, taken in a trial of ipilimumab plus nivolumab as post-transplant consolidation. This TCR was recovered from a female donor with multiple myeloma. The CDR3: CASSEGPYEQYF. DNA for the CDR3: TGTGCCAGCAGTGAAGGCCCCTACGAGCAGTACTTC.